One sample yielded the 13 T cell receptor beta chains listed below, sequenced in a study of shared clonotypes between healthy human individuals. In the naive CD8 group, cells lacked CD45RO and were positively selected for CCR7, so terminally differentiated effector memory CD45RA+ cells were left out. Method: immunoSEQ multiplex PCR; TCRdb's copy keeps in-frame clones and lacks some. The sample carries more than 600,000 clones, roughly nine tenths recorded once. The sequencing input was naive CD8+ T cells sorted from blood. The receptors originated from a young man in good health.

The genes are TRBV9 and TRBJ2-1; possible D gene TRBD2, 6 bases. The CDR3 consists of 14 residues. CDR1 SGDLS and CDR2 YYNGEE come from the germline V gene. Trimming stripped 0 bases from V and 8 bases from J, with 12 bases between. For the CDR3, the DNA is TGTGCCAGCAGCGTAGCATCGGGAGTCCATGAGCAGTTCTTC. Amino acids: CASSVASGVHEQFF. The full variable domain, with the rest looked up from reference TRBV9 and TRBJ2-1, is DSGVTQTPKHLITATGQRVTLRCSPRSGDLSVYWYQQSLDQGLQFLIQYYNGEERAKGNILERFSAQQFPDLHSELNLSSLELGDSALYFCASSVASGVHEQFFGPGTRLTVL.

This clone occurred a few times. The rearrangement links TRBV7-7 to TRBJ2-1, with a possible D match to TRBD2 (5 bases). Trimming took 5 bases from V and 4 from J, leaving 15 bases between them. Germline assignment: CDR1 SSHAT and CDR2 FNYEAQ (reference sequence). CDR3 size: 15 residues. The CDR3 is CASSDGLQRYNEQFF. The CDR3 DNA reads as TGTGCCAGCAGCGACGGACTGCAACGATACAATGAGCAGTTCTTC.

V usage is TRBV23-1 and J usage is TRBJ2-5, with D uncertain. TRBV23-1 qualifies as an ORF whose function is uncertain. The ends were cut back, 6 bases at V and 3 bases at J, with 14 bases in the middle. This CDR3 spans 14 amino acids. CDR3 amino acids: CASSHLSGEETQYF. The DNA for the CDR3 is TGCGCCAGCAGCCACCTCTCGGGCGAAGAGACCCAGTACTTC.

The V call is TRBV12-2, the J call TRBJ2-1; the table's TRBD2 call for D was not verified on the DNA. TRBV12-2 is a listed pseudogene. There are 13 residues in the CDR3. CDR3 DNA: TGTGCACCACATAGCGGGTTGCACAATGAGCAGTTCTTC. Protein: CAPHSGLHNEQFF.

Written as DNA, the CDR3 is TGTGCCAGCAGCTCTTGGACCGGGACCCAGTCCTACAATGAGCAGTTCTTC. It encodes CASSSWTGTQSYNEQFF. J is TRBJ2-1 and V is TRBV7-9; the D call may be TRBD1 or TRBD2 (5 bases each). Germline CDR1 and CDR2: SEHNR and FQNEAQ (reference sequence). V lost 4 bases and J lost 1, with 17 bases in between. The CDR3 has 17 residues.

The J gene is TRBJ2-3, the V gene TRBV4-1, with D possibly being TRBD1 or TRBD2 (6 bases each). Germline CDR1 MGHRA, CDR2 YSYEKL. This CDR3 is built from 15 residues. V dropped 4 bases and J dropped 2 bases, with 13 bases sitting between them. CDR3 residues: CASSPQEGDTDTQYF. DNA for the CDR3: TGCGCCAGCAGCCCCCAGGAGGGGGACACAGATACGCAGTATTTT.

This clone was seen a handful of times. This chain connects TRBV5-4 to TRBJ2-1; no clear D. Between the trimmed V and J ends, which lost 1 base and 0 bases, there was a span of 2 bases. The CDR3 covers 13 residues. CDR1 SGHNT and CDR2 YYREEE come from the germline V gene (reference sequence). The CDR3 region has the DNA TGTGCCAGCAGCTTGAGCTCCTACAATGAGCAGTTCTTC. It encodes CASSLSSYNEQFF.

A single count supports this clone. This chain connects TRBV11-2 to TRBJ1-2; D gene ambiguous. CDR1 is SGHAT, CDR2 FQNNGV, per germline. The V gene lost 4 bases and the J gene lost 0 bases, with 12 bases spanning the gap. This CDR3 is 15 amino acids long. The CDR3 loop reads CASSSESGTNYGYTF. In DNA form, the CDR3 reads TGTGCCAGCAGCTCGGAAAGTGGCACTAACTATGGCTACACCTTC.

The CDR3 DNA follows: TGTGCCTGGAGTGTTATTACCGGGACAGAACAGTACTTC. Protein product: CAWSVITGTEQYF. V is TRBV30 and J is TRBJ2-7; 7 nucleotides align to TRBD1. Losses at the gene ends were 0 bases for V and 10 bases for J; bases not matched to a gene: 9. This CDR3 region has 13 residues. Germline assignment: CDR1 GTSNPN and CDR2 SVGIG (reference sequence).

The chain employs TRBV28 and TRBJ2-5; 12 bases agree with TRBD2. Germline CDR1 reads MDHEN; CDR2 reads SYDVKM. J lost 4 bases, V lost 2 bases, and 11 bases had no gene match. The CDR3 spans 18 residues. CDR3 protein: CASSLLGLAGGTGETQYF. The CDR3 bases are TGTGCCAGCAGTTTACTGGGTCTAGCGGGAGGGACCGGAGAGACCCAGTACTTC.

The rearrangement links TRBV28 to TRBJ1-2; 8 bases agree with TRBD1. The CDR3 runs 15 residues. Germline V gene lookup returns CDR1 MDHEN and CDR2 SYDVKM. Losses at the gene ends were 3 bases for V and 5 bases for J; bases not matched to a gene: 8. Here the CDR3 reads CASSFGTGGAYGYTF. The CDR3 region has the DNA TGTGCCAGCAGTTTCGGGACAGGCGGGGCTTATGGCTACACCTTC.

The CDR3 nucleotides are TGTGCCAGCAGTTCCTCCGGACAGGGAGATATAAAGGCTTTCTTT. Translation gives CASSSSGQGDIKAFF. The chain combines TRBV28 with TRBJ1-1, with 8 bases identical to TRBD1. The germline V gene encodes CDR1 MDHEN and CDR2 SYDVKM. The V and J ends lost 4 bases and 11 bases, in that order; junction bases with no gene match: 15. This CDR3 is 15 amino acids long.

As for this clone: The sample holds other DNA sequences that translate to the same CDR3. This chain connects TRBV27 to TRBJ1-1; D gene unclear. V gave up 5 bases and J gave up 0 bases, with 10 bases separating them. Germline loops: CDR1 MNHEY, CDR2 SMNVEV (reference sequence). The CDR3 runs 14 residues. In nucleotides, the CDR3 is TGTGCCAGCAGTCCCGGGCTGTTGAACACTGAAGCTTTCTTT. Amino acids: CASSPGLLNTEAFF.